These 13 T cell receptor beta chains originate from one sample sequenced in a study of cytomegalovirus exposure and HLA in healthy donors (dated by TCRdb to the late 2010s). Libraries were prepared through the immunoSEQ multiplex PCR assay. The multiplex PCR relied on a mix of 60 forward primers for TCR Vbeta segments and 13 reverse primers for TCR Jbeta segments. TCRdb limited this immuneACCESS table to in-frame rearrangements with V and J called. A share of clones is missing; checked studies link under half to unresolved V genes, and the rest is unexplained. Present in this sample are 110,000 to 150,000 clones, about 80% of which were seen just once. The top ten hold around 3.2% of the sample. Specimen: PBMCs. The receptor source for this set is a female donor in good health and CMV-seronegative.

The chain employs TRBV28 and TRBJ2-1; 7 nucleotides agree with TRBD2. With V trimmed by 6 bases and J by 8 bases, 28 bases remained unmatched. Germline CDR1 is MDHEN and CDR2 is SYDVKM. The CDR3 spans 20 residues. In DNA form, the CDR3 reads TGTGCCAGCAGCCGGACACTTAGACGAAGCGGGGATGAACCTCACCATGAGCAGTTCTTC. Translating it yields CASSRTLRRSGDEPHHEQFF. The full variable domain, with the rest looked up from reference TRBV28 and TRBJ2-1, is DVKVTQSSRYLVKRTGEKVFLECVQDMDHENMFWYRQDPGLGLRLIYFSYDVKMKEKGDIPEGYSVSREKKERFSLILESASTNQTSMYLCASSRTLRRSGDEPHHEQFFGPGTRLTVL.

Regarding this clone: The germline gene is not matched at one end of the junction; a read error may be the cause. The rearrangement links TRBV27 to TRBJ1-2, with 10 bases matching TRBD1. Germline V gene data show CDR1 as MNHEY and CDR2 as SMNVEV (reference sequence). CDR3 length equals 14 residues. The CDR3 sequence: CASRLGQGLGGYPF. The CDR3 DNA reads as TGTGCCAGCAGACTGGGACAGGGGTTGGGTGGCTACCCCTTC.

This clone showed up just once. V is TRBV9 and J is TRBJ2-7, with 11 bases identical to TRBD2. This CDR3 spans 15 amino acids. V gave up 3 bases and J gave up 3 bases; unmatched junction bases: 5. Germline V gives CDR1 SGDLS, CDR2 YYNGEE. CDR3 in amino acids: CASSAGTSGFYEQYF. Written as DNA, the CDR3 is TGTGCCAGCAGCGCCGGGACTAGCGGCTTCTACGAGCAGTACTTC.

This clone was detected once. The V and J genes are TRBV30 and TRBJ2-7, with D perhaps matching TRBD2 (6 bases). Germline V gene data show CDR1 as GTSNPN and CDR2 as SVGIG (reference sequence). The CDR3 has 14 amino acids. Trimming cost V 2 bases and J 4 bases, with 15 bases left between them. The CDR3 nucleotides are TGTGCCTGGAGTTTGGGCGGGAAAGGATACGAGCAGTACTTC. Amino acid sequence: CAWSLGGKGYEQYF. Filled out from reference TRBV30 and TRBJ2-7, the complete variable domain reads SQTIHQWPATLVQPVGSPLSLECTVEGTSNPNLYWYRQAAGRGLQLLFYSVGIGQISSEVPQNLSASRPQDRQFILSSKKLLLSDSGFYLCAWSLGGKGYEQYFGPGTRLTVT.

The rearrangement links TRBV29-1 to TRBJ1-1; perhaps TRBD1 as D (5 bases). Germline V gene lookup returns CDR1 SQVTM and CDR2 ANQGSEA. The CDR3 is 14 residues long. V lost 3 bases and J 3 bases, leaving 14 bases between the germline ends. In nucleotides, the CDR3 is TGCAGCGTTGATGGGGGGGTGGTGTACACTGAAGCTTTCTTT. Its protein is CSVDGGVVYTEAFF.

The chain combines TRBV10-3 with TRBJ1-2; 8 positions match TRBD1. Germline CDR1 is ENHRY and CDR2 is SYGVKD. Trimming took 10 bases from V and 8 from J; bases not matched to a gene: 18. CDR3 size: 15 residues. CDR3 residues: CARSETGEETGGYTF. Written as DNA, the CDR3 is TGTGCCAGGTCTGAGACAGGGGAAGAAACGGGCGGCTACACCTTC.

This clone has more than one count but fewer than ten. The V call is TRBV6-1, the J call TRBJ2-1; a possible D gene is TRBD1 (6 bases). V was trimmed by 2 bases and J by 5 bases, leaving 25 bases between them. This CDR3 has 19 amino acids. CDR1 and CDR2 (germline): MNHNS, SASEGT. The CDR3 DNA follows: TGTGCCAGCAGTGAATCCCTCCAGGGGCGTCTGTCTCCCCACAATGAGCAGTTCTTC. It yields the protein CASSESLQGRLSPHNEQFF.

The chain has TRBV7-9 and TRBJ1-1; D unclear. In germline, CDR1 is SEHNR, CDR2 FQNEAQ (reference sequence). This CDR3 contains 13 residues. The ends were cut back, 6 bases at V and 5 bases at J, with 13 bases in the middle. CDR3 loop: CASRGGGGTEAFF. CDR3 in DNA: TGTGCCAGCAGGGGAGGAGGAGGAACTGAAGCTTTCTTT.

This clone was recorded a few times. The chain recombines TRBV6-6 with TRBJ1-5; 8 bases match TRBD1. The junction had 6 bases not matched to a gene; V was cut back by 7 bases and J by 4 bases. The CDR3 extends over 14 amino acids. Germline V gene data show CDR1 as MNHNY and CDR2 as SVGAGI (reference sequence). CDR3 loop: CASTVQGVNQPQHF. The CDR3, as DNA: TGTGCCAGCACTGTACAGGGGGTGAATCAGCCCCAGCATTTT.

V and J are TRBV6-4 and TRBJ1-5; TRBD1 matches at 8 bases. The germline CDR1 and CDR2 sequences are MRHNA and SNTAGT. The trim removed 0 bases at V and 4 bases at J, leaving 14 bases unmatched. The CDR3 contains 19 residues. The CDR3 DNA is TGTGCCAGCAGTGACTCGTTTAGCGGCAGGGGGCTCGGTAATCAGCCCCAGCATTTT. As protein: CASSDSFSGRGLGNQPQHF.

This rearrangement joins TRBV9 to TRBJ2-7; TRBD1 matches at 11 bases. The CDR3 is 16 amino acids. Germline V gives CDR1 SGDLS, CDR2 YYNGEE. V lost 4 bases and J lost 3; bases outside the gene matches: 9. The CDR3 nucleotides read TGTGCCAGCAGCCCAGGACAGGGGGCCGTTGGCTACGAGCAGTACTTC. Its protein product is CASSPGQGAVGYEQYF.

The rearrangement joins TRBV28 to TRBJ1-2, with D tentatively TRBD1 (6 bases). The CDR3 spans 11 residues. From germline, CDR1 is MDHEN and CDR2 SYDVKM. V lost 5 bases and J 8 bases, leaving 9 bases between the germline ends. The CDR3 nucleotides are TGTGCCAGCAGTCACCAGGGGGGCTACACCTTC. This codes for CASSHQGGYTF.

The V gene is TRBV18, the J gene TRBJ1-1, with TRBD1 as a possible D gene (6 bases). Germline loops: CDR1 KGHSH, CDR2 LQKENI. The CDR3 spans 15 residues. V shed 3 bases and J shed 0 bases, with 11 bases lying between them. In DNA form, the CDR3 reads TGTGCCAGCTCACCTAGGGGGAACATGAACACTGAAGCTTTCTTT. Protein: CASSPRGNMNTEAFF.